This T cell receptor beta chain was documented in a study of shared clonotypes between healthy human individuals. Germline assignment: CDR1 SGHAT and CDR2 FQNNGV. V lost 7 bases, J lost 2 bases, and 10 bases lay in between. This CDR3 spans 13 amino acids. Around 200 ng DNA, approximately 31,000 T cell genomes, went into each sorted-subset replicate PCR. Using immunoSEQ multiplex PCR, the repertoire was profiled, and TCRdb retains in-frame clones only, with some absent. This sample yields 550,000 to 700,000 clones, of which roughly 72% are seen a single time; around 2% belongs to the top ten. Findings of the study overall: Donors were few, which limited the genetic and exposure-history diversity represented. Across a handful of donors, naive CD4 shared roughly 5%, naive CD8 more than 3%, memory CD4 roughly 2.4%, memory CD8 over 0.3%.

This clone was picked up a small number of times. The target antigen is unknown. J is TRBJ2-3 and V is TRBV11-2; D is ambiguous. The sample taken for sequencing was memory CD4+ T cells sorted from blood. The subset denotes: CD45RA-negative fraction. This TCR was sampled from a woman in her twenties or thirties in good health. The CDR3 bases are TGTGCCAGCAAAATACATAACACAGATACGCAGTATTTT. Translating it yields CASKIHNTDTQYF.